Listed here are 22 T cell receptor beta chains from one sample, sequenced in a study of blood T cell repertoires in COVID-19. This table comes from immunoSEQ multiplex PCR, and its TCRdb copy is limited to in-frame clones, with some not included. The table has approximately 170,000 clones, 80% to 90% seen once. Sequenced material: peripheral blood. The receptors were gathered from a woman aged 70-85 years with COVID-19, enrolled during active disease.

This rearrangement joins TRBV7-2 to TRBJ1-2; D call uncertain. The germline V and J ends were trimmed by 4 bases and 5 bases, with 17 bases remaining between them. Germline-derived CDR1 and CDR2 are SGHTA and FQGNSA. There are 15 residues in the CDR3. The CDR3, as DNA: TGTGCCAGCAGCTCCCAAGCCGGGATATGGTATGGCTACACCTTC. Protein sequence: CASSSQAGIWYGYTF.

The chain links TRBV4-1 to TRBJ2-5; TRBD1 agrees at 8 bases. Germline V gene lookup returns CDR1 MGHRA and CDR2 YSYEKL. The CDR3 is made up of 17 amino acids. Trimming cost V 1 base and J 1 base; bases outside gene matches: 8. This CDR3 is CASSQARDRFPQETQYF. The CDR3 DNA reads as TGCGCCAGCAGCCAAGCCAGGGACAGGTTTCCCCAAGAGACCCAGTACTTC.

In this sample, this clone turned up a few times. The rearrangement uses TRBV5-1 and TRBJ1-6, with D tentatively TRBD1 (6 bases). V shed 0 bases and J shed 12 bases, with 13 bases lying between them. The CDR3 consists of 14 residues. Germline-derived CDR1 and CDR2 are SGHRS and YFSETQ. CDR3 loop: CASSLGGHLEPLHF. The CDR3 bases are TGCGCCAGCAGCTTGGGGGGACACCTCGAACCCCTCCACTTT.

V gene TRBV18 combines with J gene TRBJ2-7; a weak D match, TRBD2 (5 bases). The CDR3 extends over 14 amino acids. Per the germline V gene, CDR1 is KGHSH and CDR2 is LQKENI. V shed 2 bases and J shed 5 bases, with 13 bases lying between them. CDR3 bases: TGTGCCAGCTCACCAGGCCTAGCATACGACGAGCAGTACTTC. Translating gives CASSPGLAYDEQYF.

V usage is TRBV6-6 and J usage is TRBJ1-6, with 11 positions matching TRBD1. The CDR3 covers 18 residues. The V and J ends lost 5 bases and 3 bases, in that order; junction bases with no gene match: 9. The V gene's germline CDR1 is MNHNY and CDR2 SVGAGI (reference sequence). CDR3 sequence: CASSRPRTGGHYNSPLHF. The CDR3 bases are TGTGCCAGCAGTCGCCCCCGGACAGGGGGCCACTATAATTCACCCCTCCACTTT.

The genes are TRBV28 and TRBJ1-1; D is unresolved. Germline-derived CDR1 and CDR2 are MDHEN and SYDVKM. Trimming pared 3 bases from V and 1 base from J, leaving 6 bases between. CDR3 length: 13 amino acids. The CDR3 protein is CASSFGENTEAFF. Here the CDR3 DNA reads TGTGCCAGCAGTTTCGGGGAGAACACTGAAGCTTTCTTT.

This clone has only one observation. Different DNA sequences within this sample yield the same CDR3. This sequence joins TRBV18 and TRBJ2-3; 9 bases are a match to TRBD2. This CDR3 is 16 amino acids long. Germline CDR1 reads KGHSH; CDR2 reads LQKENI. V was pared by 0 bases and J by 2 bases, with 3 bases of the junction left unmatched. Written as DNA, the CDR3 is TGTGCCAGCTCACCACCGAGCGGGGGGCTCACAGATACGCAGTATTTT. This gives the protein CASSPPSGGLTDTQYF.

The gene calls are TRBV19 and TRBJ2-7, with D uncertain. V dropped 0 bases and J dropped 5 bases, with 11 bases sitting between them. The CDR3 covers 14 residues. From germline, CDR1 is LNHDA and CDR2 SQIVND (reference sequence). CDR3 bases: TGTGCCAGTAGTATAGATCCCAGGCCAAACGAGCAGTACTTC. Protein: CASSIDPRPNEQYF.

The rearrangement uses TRBV11-2 and TRBJ2-2, with 14 bases that match TRBD2. This CDR3 spans 17 amino acids. The V gene's germline CDR1 is SGHAT and CDR2 FQNNGV. Losses at the gene ends were 1 base for V and 6 bases for J; bases not matched to a gene: 4. CDR3: CASSLGTSGRKSGELFF. The CDR3, as DNA: TGTGCCAGCAGCTTAGGGACTAGCGGGAGGAAGTCCGGGGAGCTGTTTTTT.

This sequence joins TRBV6-5 and TRBJ2-2; tentative D call: TRBD2 (6 bases). The V end lost 1 base, the J end lost 7 bases, and 13 bases lay between the germline ends. From germline, CDR1 is MNHEY and CDR2 SVGAGI. The CDR3 has 15 residues. Here the CDR3 reads CASSYLGGHGGELFF. CDR3 coding DNA: TGTGCCAGCAGTTACTTGGGAGGCCATGGCGGGGAGCTGTTTTTT.

The chain employs TRBV7-2 and TRBJ2-1; 7 bases are a match to TRBD2. The CDR3 length is 15 residues. V was pared by 2 bases and J by 5 bases, with 6 bases of the junction left unmatched. Germline values: CDR1 SGHTA, CDR2 FQGNSA. The CDR3 here is CASSLQTSANNEQFF. The CDR3 DNA sequence: TGTGCCAGCAGCTTACAAACTAGCGCGAACAATGAGCAGTTCTTC.

This clone was detected once. V is TRBV9 and J is TRBJ2-3; a weak D match, TRBD2 (5 bases). CDR1 is SGDLS, CDR2 YYNGEE, per germline. V was pared by 2 bases and J by 4 bases, with 8 bases between. This CDR3 has 13 residues. CDR3 in amino acids: CASSVSGPDTQYF. CDR3 in DNA: TGTGCCAGCAGCGTCAGCGGACCAGATACGCAGTATTTT.

The chain links TRBV3-1 (or the pseudogene TRBV3-2) to TRBJ1-1; 7 bases match TRBD1. This CDR3 has 14 amino acids. Germline loops: CDR1 LGHDT, CDR2 YNNKEL (reference sequence). Trimming cost V 4 bases and J 3 bases; bases outside gene matches: 5. The CDR3 DNA reads TGTGCCAGCAGCCCATCCGACAGGGACACTGAAGCTTTCTTT. Protein: CASSPSDRDTEAFF.

This clone was observed a few times. The V gene is TRBV5-4, the J gene TRBJ1-6; D is unresolved. The germline V gene encodes CDR1 SGHNT and CDR2 YYREEE (reference sequence). V shed 2 bases and J shed 7 bases, with 4 bases lying between them. CDR3 length: 12 residues. The CDR3 is CASSFQNSPLHF. CDR3 coding DNA: TGTGCCAGCAGCTTTCAGAATTCACCCCTCCACTTT. The whole variable domain, filled in from reference TRBV5-4 and TRBJ1-6, reads ETGVTQSPTHLIKTRGQQVTLRCSSQSGHNTVSWYQQALGQGPQFIFQYYREEENGRGNFPPRFSGLQFPNYSSELNVNALELDDSALYLCASSFQNSPLHFGNGTRLTVT.

The rearrangement uses TRBV2 and TRBJ2-4; D might be TRBD1 (5 bases). Germline CDR1 reads SNHLY; CDR2 reads FYNNEI. V gave up 7 bases and J gave up 6 bases, with 16 bases separating them. The CDR3 extends over 14 amino acids. The CDR3 protein is CASNEKQALNIQYF. CDR3 coding DNA: TGTGCCAGCAACGAAAAACAGGCTTTAAACATTCAGTACTTC.

This chain connects TRBV6-1 to TRBJ1-2, with a tentative D call TRBD1 (5 bases). Germline V lookup: CDR1 MNHNS, CDR2 SASEGT. Trimming cost V 0 bases and J 5 bases, with 13 bases left between them. CDR3 length equals 15 residues. CDR3 nucleotides: TGTGCCAGCAGTGAAGCCGGGACTCAGTTTTATGGCTACACCTTC. This encodes CASSEAGTQFYGYTF.

The chain has TRBV2 and TRBJ1-3; D gene unclear. This CDR3 contains 14 residues. Germline V lookup: CDR1 SNHLY, CDR2 FYNNEI. The germline V and J ends were trimmed by 6 bases and 0 bases, with 9 bases remaining between them. CDR3 region: CASSPRDSGNTIYF. CDR3 DNA: TGTGCCAGCAGCCCTCGGGACTCTGGAAACACCATATATTTT.

This chain uses TRBV27 with TRBJ2-2; D is perhaps TRBD1 (5 bases). Germline V CDR1 and CDR2: MNHEY, SMNVEV (reference sequence). Trimming stripped 3 bases from V and 0 bases from J, with 14 bases between. The CDR3 consists of 17 residues. The CDR3, as DNA: TGTGCCAGCAGTTTTGGTGGCACCAGGGCGAACACCGGGGAGCTGTTTTTT. Translation gives CASSFGGTRANTGELFF.

The chain has TRBV27 and TRBJ2-6; D unresolved. Germline V gives CDR1 MNHEY, CDR2 SMNVEV (reference sequence). The CDR3 is 19 amino acids. V was pared by 6 bases and J by 0 bases, with 21 bases between. CDR3 loop: CASSLRPGPMGSGANVLTF. In DNA, the CDR3 is TGTGCCAGCAGCCTACGCCCGGGTCCTATGGGCTCTGGGGCCAACGTCCTGACTTTC.

V and J are TRBV6-1 and TRBJ2-1; D not certain. Germline loops: CDR1 MNHNS, CDR2 SASEGT. The V gene lost 2 bases and the J gene lost 9 bases, with 5 bases spanning the gap. The CDR3 totals 11 residues. Written as DNA, the CDR3 is TGTGCCAGCAGTGAATATAGTGAGCAGTTCTTC. Translation gives CASSEYSEQFF.

The chain links TRBV2 to TRBJ1-4; TRBD1 matches 9 bases. Germline loops: CDR1 SNHLY, CDR2 FYNNEI. The CDR3 has 13 amino acids. Trimming removed 8 bases from V and 8 bases from J; junction bases left unmatched: 6. CDR3 DNA sequence: TGTGCCAGCGCAGACAGGGGGAACGAAAAACTGTTTTTT. Translated, it gives CASADRGNEKLFF.

The J gene is TRBJ2-4, the V gene TRBV3-1 (or the pseudogene TRBV3-2); D perhaps matches TRBD1 (6 bases). V gave up 2 bases and J gave up 2 bases, with 13 bases separating them. The CDR3 runs to 16 residues. The germline V gene has CDR1 LGHDT and CDR2 YNNKEL (reference sequence). CDR3 bases: TGTGCCAGCAGCCAAATAATGGGGACAACCAAAAACATTCAGTACTTC. This translates into CASSQIMGTTKNIQYF.